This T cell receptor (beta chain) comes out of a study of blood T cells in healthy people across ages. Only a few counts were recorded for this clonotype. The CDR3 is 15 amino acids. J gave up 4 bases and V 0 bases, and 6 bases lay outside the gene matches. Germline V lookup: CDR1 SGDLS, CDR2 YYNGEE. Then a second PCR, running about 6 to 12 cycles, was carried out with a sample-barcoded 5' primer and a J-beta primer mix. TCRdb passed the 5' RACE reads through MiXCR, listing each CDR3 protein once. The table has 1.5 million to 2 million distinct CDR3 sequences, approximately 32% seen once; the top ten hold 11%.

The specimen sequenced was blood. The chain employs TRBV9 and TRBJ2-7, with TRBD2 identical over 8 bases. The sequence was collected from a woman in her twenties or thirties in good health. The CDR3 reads CASSVEAGGPYEQYF. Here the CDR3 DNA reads TGTGCCAGCAGCGTAGAGGCGGGGGGCCCATACGAGCAGTACTTC.